The 7 T cell receptor beta chains presented below share a single source sample, sequenced in a study of blood T cells in healthy people across ages. Combining a sample-barcoded 5' primer with a J-beta primer mix, a second PCR ran for roughly 7 to 12 cycles. From the 5' RACE reads, TCRdb called clonotypes with MiXCR, one entry per CDR3 protein. The data show around 820,000 distinct CDR3 sequences, around a quarter seen once. This sample also appeared in a second study, on T cells of mothers and their children.

Sample: blood. These receptors all stem from a boy aged 5-17 years in good health.

J is TRBJ2-3 and V is TRBV5-1, with a tentative D call TRBD2 (5 bases). CDR1 is SGHRS and CDR2 is YFSETQ in the germline V gene. The CDR3 contains 13 residues. Trimming pared 4 bases from V and 6 bases from J, leaving 12 bases between. This chain's CDR3 is CASSPRRGDTQYF. The CDR3 nucleotides read TGCGCCAGCAGCCCCAGAAGAGGGGATACGCAGTATTTT.

The J gene is TRBJ2-7, the V gene TRBV29-1; 7 bases agree with TRBD1. This CDR3 spans 11 amino acids. V dropped 6 bases and J dropped 6; count of bases not matched to a gene: 5. Looked up from germline, CDR1 is SQVTM and CDR2 is ANQGSEA. The CDR3 sequence: CSVGQVGEQYF. The CDR3 DNA follows: TGCAGCGTCGGACAGGTTGGCGAGCAGTACTTC.

The chain is built from TRBV25-1 and TRBJ2-1; D is perhaps TRBD1 (6 bases). CDR3 length equals 13 residues. Germline V gene sequence: CDR1 MGHDK, CDR2 SYGVNS. V lost 5 bases and J lost 9, with 14 bases in between. The CDR3 nucleotides are TGTGCCAGCAGTCAGGGGACGGTGGGTGAGCAGTTCTTC. Its protein is CASSQGTVGEQFF. Based on the CDR3 plus reference TRBV25-1 and TRBJ2-1, the full variable domain is EADIYQTPRYLVIGTGKKITLECSQTMGHDKMYWYQQDPGMELHLIHYSYGVNSTEKGDLSSESTVSRIRTEHFPLTLESARPSHTSQYLCASSQGTVGEQFFGPGTRLTVL.

The chain links TRBV11-2 to TRBJ2-2; 9 bases align to TRBD2. The CDR3 is 17 residues long. V shed 2 bases and J 6 bases; nucleotides not matched to a gene: 10. In germline, CDR1 is SGHAT, CDR2 FQNNGV. CDR3 loop: CASSLHLLAGVPGELFF. As DNA, the CDR3 is TGTGCCAGCAGCTTACATCTCTTAGCGGGAGTTCCCGGGGAGCTGTTTTTT.

This clonotype was counted many times. Sequence at one end of the junction differs from germline and may be a read error. The chain is built from TRBV7-7 and TRBJ1-1; no definite D call. CDR3 length: 13 amino acids. From germline, CDR1 is SSHAT and CDR2 FNYEAQ (reference sequence). CDR3 in amino acids: CASSLSQNTEAFF. The CDR3 DNA is TGTGCTAGCAGCTTATCACAGAACACTGAAGCTTTCTTT.

This clonotype has just a few counts. The chain recombines TRBV7-9 with TRBJ2-5; no reliable D call. The CDR3 totals 14 residues. Germline V gives CDR1 SEHNR, CDR2 FQNEAQ (reference sequence). The V gene lost 1 base and the J gene lost 5 bases, with 11 bases spanning the gap. CDR3 sequence reads: CASSLVARSETQYF. The DNA for the CDR3 is TGTGCCAGCAGCTTAGTGGCACGGAGCGAGACCCAGTACTTC.

The V call is TRBV24-1, the J call TRBJ2-3; D is possibly TRBD1 (5 bases). V lost 4 bases and J 0 bases, leaving 28 bases between the germline ends. The germline CDR1 and CDR2 sequences are KGHDR and SFDVKD. CDR3 length: 21 residues. DNA of the CDR3: TGTGCCACCAGTGAGCCCGACCCAGACAGAGTTCAAGATGTTAGCACAGATACGCAGTATTTT. This sequence encodes CATSEPDPDRVQDVSTDTQYF.